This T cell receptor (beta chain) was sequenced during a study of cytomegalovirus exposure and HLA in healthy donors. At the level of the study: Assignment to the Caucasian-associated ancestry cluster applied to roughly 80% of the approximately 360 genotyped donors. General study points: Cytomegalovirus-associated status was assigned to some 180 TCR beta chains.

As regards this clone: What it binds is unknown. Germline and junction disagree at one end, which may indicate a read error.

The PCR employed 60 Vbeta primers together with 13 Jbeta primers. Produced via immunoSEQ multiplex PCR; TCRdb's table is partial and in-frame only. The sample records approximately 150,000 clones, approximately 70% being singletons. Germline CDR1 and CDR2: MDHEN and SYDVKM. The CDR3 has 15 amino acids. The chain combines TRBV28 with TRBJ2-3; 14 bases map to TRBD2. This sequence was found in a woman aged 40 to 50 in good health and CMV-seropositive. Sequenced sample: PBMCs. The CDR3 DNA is TGCGCCGGGGGGACTAGCGGGAGTAAGGCAGATACGCAGTATTTT. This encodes CAGGTSGSKADTQYF.